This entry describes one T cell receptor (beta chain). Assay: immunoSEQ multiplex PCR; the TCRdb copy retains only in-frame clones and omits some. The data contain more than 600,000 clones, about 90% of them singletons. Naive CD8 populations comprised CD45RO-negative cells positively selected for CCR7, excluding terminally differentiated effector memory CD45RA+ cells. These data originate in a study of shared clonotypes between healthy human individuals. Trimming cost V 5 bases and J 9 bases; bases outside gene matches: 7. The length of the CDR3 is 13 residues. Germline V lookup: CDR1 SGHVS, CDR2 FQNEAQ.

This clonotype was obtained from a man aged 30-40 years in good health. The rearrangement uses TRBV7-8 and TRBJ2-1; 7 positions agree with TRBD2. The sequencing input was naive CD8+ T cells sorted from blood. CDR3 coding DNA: TGTGCCAGCAGCATTCCTAGCGGTACTGAGCAGTTCTTC. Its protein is CASSIPSGTEQFF.